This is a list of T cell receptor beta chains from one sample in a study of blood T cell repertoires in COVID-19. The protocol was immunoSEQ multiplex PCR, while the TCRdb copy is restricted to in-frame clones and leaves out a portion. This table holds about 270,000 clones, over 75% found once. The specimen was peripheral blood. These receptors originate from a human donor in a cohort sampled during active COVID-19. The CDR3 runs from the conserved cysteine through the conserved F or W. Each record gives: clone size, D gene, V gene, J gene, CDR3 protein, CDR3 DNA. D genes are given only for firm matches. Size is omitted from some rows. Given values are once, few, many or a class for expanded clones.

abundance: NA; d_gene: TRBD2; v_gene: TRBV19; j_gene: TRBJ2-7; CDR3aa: CATGLAGSYEQYF; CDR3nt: TGTGCCACCGGACTAGCGGGATCGTACGAGCAGTACTTC
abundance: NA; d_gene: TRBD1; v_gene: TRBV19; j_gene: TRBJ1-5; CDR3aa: CASGDRIYQPQHF; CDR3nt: TGTGCCAGTGGGGACAGGATCTATCAGCCCCAGCATTTT
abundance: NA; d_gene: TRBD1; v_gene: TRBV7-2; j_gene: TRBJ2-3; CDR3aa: CASSVPLTGVDTQYF; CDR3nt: TGTGCCAGCAGCGTACCCTTGACAGGGGTAGATACGCAGTATTTT
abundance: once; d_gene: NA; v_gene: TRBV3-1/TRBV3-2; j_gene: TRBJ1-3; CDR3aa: CASSLRSGAGNTIYF; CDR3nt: TGTGCCAGCAGCCTCCGGTCGGGGGCTGGAAACACCATATATTTT
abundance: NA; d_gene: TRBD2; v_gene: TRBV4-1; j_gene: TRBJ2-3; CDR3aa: CANRGLAGSRTDTQYF; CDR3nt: TGCGCCAACCGAGGACTAGCGGGGTCTCGCACAGATACGCAGTATTTT
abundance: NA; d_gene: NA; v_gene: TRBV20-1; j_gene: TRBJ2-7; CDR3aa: CSVVLDLEQYF; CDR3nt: TGCAGTGTAGTACTAGACTTGGAGCAGTACTTC
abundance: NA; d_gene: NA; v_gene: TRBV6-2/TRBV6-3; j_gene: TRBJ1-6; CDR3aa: CASSRLNVDSPLHF; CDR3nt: TGTGCCAGCAGTCGACTTAACGTAGATTCACCCCTCCACTTT
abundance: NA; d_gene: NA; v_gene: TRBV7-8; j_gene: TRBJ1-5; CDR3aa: CASSRGQQVGPQHF; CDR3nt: TGTGCCAGCAGCCGTGGACAGCAAGTTGGGCCCCAGCATTTT
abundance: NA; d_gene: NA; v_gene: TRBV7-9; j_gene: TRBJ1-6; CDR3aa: CASSLVQSANSPLHF; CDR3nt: TGTGCCAGCAGCTTAGTACAGTCGGCTAATTCACCCCTCCACTTT
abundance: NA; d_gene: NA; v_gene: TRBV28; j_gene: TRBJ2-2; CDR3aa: CATLVLNTGELFF; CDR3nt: TGTGCCACTCTCGTACTGAACACCGGGGAGCTGTTTTTT
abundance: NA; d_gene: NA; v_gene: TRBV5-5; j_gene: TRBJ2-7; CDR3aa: CASSLTSQASSYEQYF; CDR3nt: TGTGCCAGCAGCTTGACCAGCCAGGCCAGCTCCTACGAGCAGTACTTC
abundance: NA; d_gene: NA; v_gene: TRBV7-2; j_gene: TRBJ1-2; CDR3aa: CASSPQGTGYTF; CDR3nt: TGTGCCAGCAGCCCCCAGGGGACGGGCTACACCTTC
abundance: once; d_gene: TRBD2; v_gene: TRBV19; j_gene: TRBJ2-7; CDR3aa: CASSPGTSGSREQYF; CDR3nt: TGTGCCAGTAGTCCCGGGACTAGCGGGAGTCGAGAGCAGTACTTC
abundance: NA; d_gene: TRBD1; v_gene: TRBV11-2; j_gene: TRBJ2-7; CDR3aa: CASSAGQGYGPYEQYF; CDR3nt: TGTGCCAGCAGCGCAGGACAGGGCTACGGTCCCTACGAGCAGTACTTC
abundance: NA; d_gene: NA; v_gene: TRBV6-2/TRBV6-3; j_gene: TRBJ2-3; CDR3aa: CASSYPNTDTQYF; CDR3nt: TGTGCCAGCAGTTACCCTAACACAGATACGCAGTATTTT
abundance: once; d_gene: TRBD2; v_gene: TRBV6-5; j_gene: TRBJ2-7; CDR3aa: CASSSPGRSRYEQYF; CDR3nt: TGTGCCAGCAGTTCCCCCGGGAGGTCTCGGTACGAGCAGTACTTC
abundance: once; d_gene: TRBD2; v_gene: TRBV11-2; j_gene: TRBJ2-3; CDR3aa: CASSSGTTTDTQYF; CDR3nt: TGTGCCAGCAGCTCCGGGACTACCACAGATACGCAGTATTTT
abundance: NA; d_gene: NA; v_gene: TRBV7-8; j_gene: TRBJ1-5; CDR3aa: CASSLSNREVSNQPQHF; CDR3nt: TGTGCCAGCAGCTTAAGTAACAGGGAAGTAAGCAATCAGCCCCAGCATTTT
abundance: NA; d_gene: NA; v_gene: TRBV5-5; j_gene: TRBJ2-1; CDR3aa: CASSRGHAANNEQFF; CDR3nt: TGTGCCAGCAGCCGGGGACACGCGGCCAACAATGAGCAGTTCTTC
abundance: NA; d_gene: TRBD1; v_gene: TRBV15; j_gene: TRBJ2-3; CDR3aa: CATSRDRPTDTQYF; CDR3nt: TGTGCCACCAGCAGGGACAGGCCCACAGATACGCAGTATTTT
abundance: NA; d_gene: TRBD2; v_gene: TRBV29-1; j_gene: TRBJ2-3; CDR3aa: CSVEVGLAADTQYF; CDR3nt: TGCAGCGTTGAAGTCGGACTAGCAGCAGATACGCAGTATTTT
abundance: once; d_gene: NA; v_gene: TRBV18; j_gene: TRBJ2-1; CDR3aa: CASSPGGTAFEQFF; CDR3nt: TGTGCCAGCTCACCAGGCGGTACGGCGTTTGAGCAGTTCTTC
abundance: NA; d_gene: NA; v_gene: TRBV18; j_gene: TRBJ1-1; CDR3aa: CASSPRAEYTEAFF; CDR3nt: TGTGCCAGCTCACCCAGGGCCGAGTACACTGAAGCTTTCTTT
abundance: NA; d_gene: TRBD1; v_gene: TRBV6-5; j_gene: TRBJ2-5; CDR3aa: CASSRPGTGEETQYF; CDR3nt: TGTGCCAGCAGCCGCCCGGGGACAGGGGAAGAGACCCAGTACTTC
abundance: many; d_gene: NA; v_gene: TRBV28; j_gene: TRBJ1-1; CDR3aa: CASTVAGGTEAFF; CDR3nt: TGTGCCAGCACCGTAGCGGGGGGCACTGAAGCTTTCTTT
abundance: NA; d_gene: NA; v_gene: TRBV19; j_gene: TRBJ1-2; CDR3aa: CASTHGLPANYGYTF; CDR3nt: TGTGCCAGTACCCACGGACTGCCCGCGAACTATGGCTACACCTTC